This TCR beta chain is from a study of blood T cells in healthy people across ages. Study-wide findings and caveats: Across samples, TCR beta diversity tracked strongly with naive T cell percentage.

This clonotype was picked up a small number of times. Its antigen is as yet unknown. The CDR3 length is 16 residues. V lost 1 base, J lost 0 bases, and 13 bases lay in between. Germline CDR1 SGHTA, CDR2 FQGNSA. Next came a second PCR, run for about 6 to 12 cycles, which used a sample-barcoded 5' primer along with a J-beta primer mix. TCRdb passed the 5' RACE reads through MiXCR, listing each CDR3 protein once. The sample includes roughly 1,300,000 distinct CDR3 sequences, roughly 59% of them seen just once. V usage is TRBV7-2 and J usage is TRBJ2-7, with D maybe TRBD2 (6 bases). Source material: blood. This clonotype was sampled from a man between 18 and 35 years old in good health. CDR3 nucleotide sequence: TGTGCCAGCAGCTTAGAAAGCGGGTCGAGCTCCTACGAGCAGTACTTC. This gives the protein CASSLESGSSSYEQYF.